Listed below are T cell receptor beta chains from one sample, sequenced in a study of cytomegalovirus exposure and HLA in healthy donors. Profiled with immunoSEQ multiplex PCR; TCRdb holds only in-frame clones, not every one. This table holds under 130,000 clones, 74% found once. The sample comprised PBMCs. These receptors were collected from a man aged 50 to 60 in good health and CMV-seropositive. Both conserved end residues are part of each CDR3.

V gene	CDR3 protein
TRBV5-1	CASSVLAGGTYNEQFF
TRBV5-6	CASSLGRGLPLEQYF
TRBV18	CASSPPGQLLNTEAFF
TRBV2	CASSAGQGWDEQYF
TRBV30	CAWSGGTGWEYNEQFF
TRBV5-6	CASSLVEGASGELFF
TRBV10-3	CAISRQGSYEQYF
TRBV5-8	CASSSSGTDYNSPLHF
TRBV9	CASSEGQGLAGYTF
TRBV11-2	CASSPGLSYEQYF
TRBV11-2	CASSLVVGVMDIQYF
TRBV9	CASSLRTGTNYGYTF
TRBV6-4	CASSREEGTEAFF
TRBV2	CASSEEAGTDTQYF
TRBV5-1	CASSLGGRSSGNTIYF
TRBV13	CASSPKGGGAYNEQFF
TRBV28	CASSRPLVGAQAKLGLYGYTF
TRBV5-1	CASSLEPSLNEQFF
TRBV15	CATSRDLSRDSWDSPLHF
TRBV7-2	CASSLNSGVTDTQYF
TRBV12-5	CASGLVQGNTGELFF
TRBV28	CASRDGSSYNSPLHF
TRBV5-4	CASSLFSGRENIQYF
TRBV9	CASSVPGLSDTQYF
TRBV7-3	CASSPGHNTGELFF
TRBV12-5	CASGGSDGGEQYF
TRBV5-1	CASSLVAGTYNEQFF
TRBV18	CASSPQAGRAGNTIYF
TRBV27	CASSSWGTSKETQYF
TRBV5-1	CASSSGQGASYEQYF
TRBV7-9	CASILGGTSGEQYF
TRBV5-1	CASSLGEWARAADTQYF
TRBV5-1	CASRLGQGSNQPQHF
TRBV7-3	CASSPTAINTGELFF
TRBV19	CASSTDRGPLYEQYF
TRBV6-1	CASSEAQGDYGYTF
TRBV7-2	CASSLVWGLGGELFF
TRBV6-1	CASSPGLAGYNEQFF
TRBV6-5	CASSYSATAYQPQHF
TRBV2	CASSEYAVNTEAFF
TRBV27	CASSLLAVYNEQFF
TRBV4-1	CASSKTPTGGNTGELFF
TRBV6-4	CASSVPPGGPFNYGYTF
TRBV7-8	CASSSDSALGPQHF
TRBV11-2	CASSLLSEQYF
TRBV7-3	CASSLAGGPYTGELFF
TRBV2	CASNPATGSEKLFF
TRBV5-1	CASSFEWQGSGEQYF
TRBV7-2	CASSPWRETQYF
TRBV5-4	CASSSSGTKETQYF
TRBV11-3	CASSYQAGGSNEQFF
TRBV6-1	CASRGSQGGFGEQYF
TRBV9	CASSVSPSREDTQYF